The clone carrying this T cell receptor beta chain appeared a single time. Its antigen is still unknown. The method was immunoSEQ multiplex PCR; TCRdb's version includes in-frame clones alone and lacks a portion of them. This sample has fewer than 95,000 clones, with 80% to 95% found just once. The data stem from a study of graft-versus-host responses after intestinal transplantation. Turning to the study itself: Recipients received multivisceral, liver-intestinal, or isolated intestinal transplants.

The input for sequencing was unstimulated CD8+ T cells sorted from spleen or lymph node cells, taken before transplant. The sequence was collected from a human donor who was the organ donor for an intestinal transplant.

The CDR3 region is CASSREGSSTDTQYF. In nucleotides, the CDR3 is TGTGCCAGCAGCCGTGAGGGTTCTAGCACAGATACGCAGTATTTT. The rearrangement links TRBV5-6 to TRBJ2-3, with D maybe TRBD2 (5 bases). Germline V CDR1 and CDR2: SGHDT, YYEEEE. The CDR3 length is 15 residues. Trimming pared 4 bases from V and 0 bases from J, leaving 12 bases between.